This T cell receptor beta chain was profiled in a study of T cell responses to AZD1222 COVID-19 vaccine. General study results and limits: Baseline serostatus was positive in only a handful of AZD1222 recipients.

TCRdb's table, derived via immunoSEQ multiplex PCR, lists solely in-frame clones and lacks some. The sample includes about 110,000 clones, around nine tenths of them seen just once. Regarding this clone: Its antigen is unknown.

There are 14 residues in the CDR3. Germline CDR1 reads SGHTA; CDR2 reads FQGTGA. With V trimmed by 5 bases and J by 5 bases, 7 bases remained unmatched. The source of this sequence is an adult in good health. Specimen: peripheral blood, collected on day 0 of MenACWY control vaccination. The chain combines TRBV7-3 with TRBJ2-3, with TRBD2 matching over 7 bases. The CDR3 is CASSQGLVVDTQYF. The DNA for the CDR3 is TGTGCCAGCAGCCAAGGACTAGTGGTAGATACGCAGTATTTT.